The subject of this entry is one T cell receptor (beta chain). The antigen is not known. The data derive from a study of blood T cells in healthy people across ages. Each sample yielded at least 6 million isolated PBMCs. The ends lost 11 bases at V and 8 bases at J; junction bases unmatched: 15. CDR1 is MNHNS, CDR2 SASEGT, per germline. The length of the CDR3 is 15 residues. Study-wide results and caveats: In older individuals, TCR beta diversity per million T cells was lower, falling roughly linearly with age. Estimated diversity, derived from one million T cells, was regarded as an underestimate.

Through a sample-barcoded 5' primer and a J-beta primer mix, a second PCR was run for roughly 6 to 12 cycles. TCRdb re-called the 5' RACE reads with MiXCR, one entry per CDR3 protein. Of approximately 1.5 million distinct CDR3 sequences in the sample, about 35% were seen once. Sequencing was done on a sample of blood. The V and J genes are TRBV6-1 and TRBJ1-2, with TRBD1 matching over 12 bases. This sequence was found in a woman in her twenties or thirties in good health. This CDR3 reads CASYPGTGGGYGYTF. CDR3 coding DNA: TGTGCCTCATACCCGGGGACAGGGGGCGGCTACGGCTACACCTTC.